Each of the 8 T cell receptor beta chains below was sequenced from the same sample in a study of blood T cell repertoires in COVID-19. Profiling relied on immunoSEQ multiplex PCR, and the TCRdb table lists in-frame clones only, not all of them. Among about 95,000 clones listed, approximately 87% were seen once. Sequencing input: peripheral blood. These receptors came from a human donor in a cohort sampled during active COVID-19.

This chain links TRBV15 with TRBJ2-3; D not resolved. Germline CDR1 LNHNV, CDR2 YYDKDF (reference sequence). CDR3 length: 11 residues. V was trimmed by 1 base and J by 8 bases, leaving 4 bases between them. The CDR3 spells CATSRGRTQYF. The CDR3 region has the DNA TGTGCCACCAGCAGAGGTCGTACGCAGTATTTT.

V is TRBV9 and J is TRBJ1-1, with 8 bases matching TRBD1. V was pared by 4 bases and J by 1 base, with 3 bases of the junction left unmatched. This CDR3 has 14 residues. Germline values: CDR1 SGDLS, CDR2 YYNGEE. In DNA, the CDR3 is TGTGCCAGCAGCTTCGGGACAGGGAACACTGAAGCTTTCTTT. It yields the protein CASSFGTGNTEAFF.

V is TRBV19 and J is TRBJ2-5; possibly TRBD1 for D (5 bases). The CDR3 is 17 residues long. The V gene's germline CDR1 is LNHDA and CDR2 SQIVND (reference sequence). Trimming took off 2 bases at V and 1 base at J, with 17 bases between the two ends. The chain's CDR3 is CASSIQGRAMLQETQYF. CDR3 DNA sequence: TGTGCCAGTAGTATACAGGGCAGGGCTATGCTCCAAGAGACCCAGTACTTC.

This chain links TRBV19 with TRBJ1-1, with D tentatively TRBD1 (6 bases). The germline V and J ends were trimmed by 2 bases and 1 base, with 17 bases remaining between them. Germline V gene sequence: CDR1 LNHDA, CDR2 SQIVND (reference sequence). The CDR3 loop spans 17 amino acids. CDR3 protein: CASSISRGRGRNTEAFF. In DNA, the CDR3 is TGTGCCAGTAGTATATCCCGGGGGCGGGGGAGGAACACTGAAGCTTTCTTT.

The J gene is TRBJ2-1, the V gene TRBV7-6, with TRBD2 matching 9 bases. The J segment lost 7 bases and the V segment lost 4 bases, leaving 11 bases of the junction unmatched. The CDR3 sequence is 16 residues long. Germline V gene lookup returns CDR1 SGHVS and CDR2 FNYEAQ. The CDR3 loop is CASSWGLAGVGNEQFF. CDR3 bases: TGTGCCAGCAGCTGGGGCTTAGCGGGGGTCGGAAATGAGCAGTTCTTC. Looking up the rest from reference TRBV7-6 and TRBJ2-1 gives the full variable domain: GAGVSQSPRYKVTKRGQDVALRCDPISGHVSLYWYRQALGQGPEFLTYFNYEAQQDKSGLPNDRFSAERPEGSISTLTIQRTEQRDSAMYRCASSWGLAGVGNEQFFGPGTRLTVL.

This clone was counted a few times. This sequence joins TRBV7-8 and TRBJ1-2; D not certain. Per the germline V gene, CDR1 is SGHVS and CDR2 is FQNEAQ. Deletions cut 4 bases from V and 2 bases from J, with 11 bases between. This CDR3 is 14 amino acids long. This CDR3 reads CASSSDLGNYGYTF. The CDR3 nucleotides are TGTGCCAGCAGCTCCGACTTAGGCAACTATGGCTACACCTTC. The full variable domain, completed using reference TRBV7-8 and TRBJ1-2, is GAGVSQSPRYKVAKRGQDVALRCDPISGHVSLFWYQQALGQGPEFLTYFQNEAQLDKSGLPSDRFFAERPEGSVSTLKIQRTQQEDSAVYLCASSSDLGNYGYTFGSGTRLTVV.

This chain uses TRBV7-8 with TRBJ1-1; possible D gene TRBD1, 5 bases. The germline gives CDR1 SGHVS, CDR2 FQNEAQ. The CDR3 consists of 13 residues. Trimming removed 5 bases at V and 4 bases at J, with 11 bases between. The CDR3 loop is CASSPVGGTEAFF. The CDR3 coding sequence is TGTGCCAGCAGCCCAGTCGGGGGCACTGAAGCTTTCTTT. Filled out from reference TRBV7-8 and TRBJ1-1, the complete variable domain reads GAGVSQSPRYKVAKRGQDVALRCDPISGHVSLFWYQQALGQGPEFLTYFQNEAQLDKSGLPSDRFFAERPEGSVSTLKIQRTQQEDSAVYLCASSPVGGTEAFFGQGTRLTVV.

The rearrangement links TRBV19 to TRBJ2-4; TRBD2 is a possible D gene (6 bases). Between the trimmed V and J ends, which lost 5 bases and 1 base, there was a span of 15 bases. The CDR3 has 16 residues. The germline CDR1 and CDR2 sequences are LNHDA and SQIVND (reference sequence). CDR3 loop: CASSDGGVGAKNIQYF. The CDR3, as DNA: TGTGCCAGTAGTGATGGAGGGGTCGGGGCCAAAAACATTCAGTACTTC.